Sequencing of this TCR beta chain was carried out in a study of yellow fever vaccine responses in identical twins. Study-level results: A vaccine T cell response that seemed partly convergent and partly personalized was reported in twins.

TCRdb re-analysed the RT-PCR reads in MiXCR, keeping a single row per CDR3 protein. The profile shows 4,000 or so distinct CDR3 sequences, approximately 76% of them singletons. This clonotype has just a few counts. Its antigen is as yet unknown. This CDR3 comprises 13 residues. V was trimmed by 4 bases and J by 4 bases, leaving 10 bases between them. CDR1 MGHRA and CDR2 YSYEKL come from the germline V gene. V is TRBV4-1 and J is TRBJ1-1; D gene uncertain. The clonotype comes from a woman between 18 and 30 years old who received the yellow fever vaccine. This specimen consisted of T cells from blood (PBMCs), unsorted or a sorted subset (not recorded which), obtained before or after yellow fever vaccination (not recorded which). CDR3 amino acids: CASSPREATEAFF. CDR3 bases: TGCGCCAGCAGCCCTCGAGAGGCCACTGAAGCTTTCTTT.